This T cell receptor beta chain was captured by sequencing in a study of PD-1 blockade in classical Hodgkin lymphoma. Produced via immunoSEQ multiplex PCR; TCRdb's table is partial and in-frame only. Among 80,000 to 95,000 clones, 83% were seen once, and the ten largest hold 15% to 20%. Time point denoted: cycle 4 day 1 (C4D1), after less than 7 weeks of nivolumab. Every single patient, without exception, relapsed after autologous stem cell transplantation, and brentuximab vedotin exposure varied. This CDR3 comprises 13 residues. From germline, CDR1 is MGHRA and CDR2 YSYEKL. The V end was cut by 4 bases, the J end by 7 bases, with 13 bases between.

V is TRBV4-1 and J is TRBJ1-2; D is unclear. The origin of this receptor is a human donor with classical Hodgkin lymphoma. The material was peripheral blood mononuclear cells (PBMCs), obtained before the fourth cycle of nivolumab. DNA of the CDR3: TGCGCCAGCAGCCTCCAACCCGCCGCTGGCTACACCTTC. This encodes CASSLQPAAGYTF.